The 29 T cell receptor beta chains in this list originate from one sample, sequenced in a study of blood T cell repertoires in COVID-19. Sequenced by immunoSEQ multiplex PCR; TCRdb stores in-frame clones only, minus some. The profile covers around 280,000 clones, with roughly 91% appearing a single time and 8.5% to 14% taken by the ten largest. The sample comprised peripheral blood. The receptors shown here come from a woman under 40 with COVID-19, enrolled during active disease.

The chain recombines TRBV6-5 with TRBJ2-1; D gene unclear. The V end lost 5 bases, the J end lost 0 bases, and 11 bases lay between the germline ends. Per germline, CDR1 MNHEY and CDR2 SVGAGI. The CDR3 sequence is 15 residues long. The CDR3 DNA sequence: TGTGCCAGCAGTATCCAGGTAGGCTCCTACAATGAGCAGTTCTTC. This translates into CASSIQVGSYNEQFF.

The chain combines TRBV5-5 with TRBJ1-1; 12 positions match TRBD1. Losses at the gene ends were 4 bases for V and 4 bases for J; bases not matched to a gene: 14. Germline V CDR1 and CDR2: SGHKS, YYEKEE (reference sequence). The length of the CDR3 is 18 residues. CDR3 nucleotide sequence: TGTGCCAGCAGCCCGCTGCCGGGACAGGGGGCGCGCGGCACTGAAGCTTTCTTT. Amino acids: CASSPLPGQGARGTEAFF.

Here the CDR3 reads CASSLRGLSSYNEQFF. The CDR3 DNA sequence: TGTGCCAGCAGCTTAAGGGGTCTAAGCTCCTACAATGAGCAGTTCTTC. The genes are TRBV11-2 and TRBJ2-1; tentatively, D is TRBD1 (5 bases). Germline V gene data show CDR1 as SGHAT and CDR2 as FQNNGV. The CDR3 loop spans 16 amino acids. The V gene lost 2 bases and the J gene lost 0 bases, with 11 bases spanning the gap.

V gene TRBV28 combines with J gene TRBJ1-6; the D gene is possibly TRBD1 (5 bases). Trimming took off 8 bases at V and 6 bases at J, with 14 bases between the two ends. Germline V gives CDR1 MDHEN, CDR2 SYDVKM. The CDR3 loop spans 14 amino acids. The CDR3 region has the DNA TGTGCCAGCGGAGGGGCGGGTGGTAATTCACCCCTCCACTTT. Protein sequence: CASGGAGGNSPLHF.

The rearrangement links TRBV7-9 to TRBJ1-3, with D unclear. The CDR3 runs 15 residues. Trimming took 0 bases from V and 4 from J, leaving 10 bases between them. Germline-derived CDR1 and CDR2 are SEHNR and FQNEAQ (reference sequence). The CDR3 DNA sequence: TGTGCCAGCAGCTTAGCTCCGGGAAGCGGAAACACCATATATTTT. It specifies CASSLAPGSGNTIYF.

Only a few counts were recorded for this clone. The chain couples TRBV27 to TRBJ1-2; D may be TRBD1 (6 bases). Deletions cut 0 bases from V and 2 bases from J, with 10 bases between. There are 15 residues in the CDR3. Germline V gene sequence: CDR1 MNHEY, CDR2 SMNVEV (reference sequence). In nucleotides, the CDR3 is TGTGCCAGCAGTTTATCGTGGGGGCCAAACTATGGCTACACCTTC. Residues: CASSLSWGPNYGYTF.

CDR3 DNA sequence: TGTGCCAGCGCCACAGCTCGATGGGGGGCCAACGTCCTGACTTTC. Translated: CASATARWGANVLTF. This rearrangement joins TRBV18 to TRBJ2-6; no definite D call. The germline V gene encodes CDR1 KGHSH and CDR2 LQKENI. The CDR3 has 15 residues. V was pared by 8 bases and J by 4 bases, with 15 bases between. Full variable domain (remainder filled in from reference TRBV18 and TRBJ2-6): NAGVMQNPRHLVRRRGQEARLRCSPMKGHSHVYWYRQLPEEGLKFMVYLQKENIIDESGMPKERFSAEFPKEGPSILRIQQVVRGDSAAYFCASATARWGANVLTFGAGSRLTVL.

The rearrangement joins TRBV14 to TRBJ1-2, with a weak D call TRBD1 (5 bases). V lost 0 bases to trimming and J lost 7 bases, with 12 bases between them. Germline loops: CDR1 SGHDN, CDR2 FVKESK. This CDR3 is 14 amino acids long. The CDR3: CASSQETAWGGYTF. CDR3 coding DNA: TGTGCCAGCAGCCAAGAGACAGCCTGGGGTGGCTACACCTTC.

The chain couples TRBV7-9 to TRBJ2-5; D may be TRBD2 (6 bases). This CDR3 is built from 16 residues. V was pared by 0 bases and J by 1 base, with 12 bases between. Germline CDR1 SEHNR, CDR2 FQNEAQ (reference sequence). CDR3 nucleotides: TGTGCCAGCAGCTTAGCGATCGTGGGGGGCCAAGAGACCCAGTACTTC. Translation gives CASSLAIVGGQETQYF.

Details on this clone: One junction end does not reproduce the germline sequence, and a read error may be involved. V is TRBV4-2 and J is TRBJ2-7; D gene unclear. This CDR3 contains 16 residues. CDR1 is LGHNA and CDR2 is YNFKEQ in the germline V gene. The CDR3 loop is CASSQEHGLASFEQYF. The CDR3 DNA reads as TGTGCCAGCAGCCAAGAACACGGATTAGCCTCCTTCGAGCAGTACTTC.

This chain uses TRBV11-2 with TRBJ1-2; D is perhaps TRBD1 (6 bases). In germline, CDR1 is SGHAT, CDR2 FQNNGV. The CDR3 sequence is 15 residues long. V shed 4 bases and J shed 8 bases, with 20 bases lying between them. The CDR3 DNA reads as TGTGCCAGCAGCTCCCTCCTTACAGGGAGTAGAGGCTACACCTTC. This gives the protein CASSSLLTGSRGYTF. Complete variable domain (other parts from reference TRBV11-2 and TRBJ1-2): EAGVAQSPRYKIIEKRQSVAFWCNPISGHATLYWYQQILGQGPKLLIQFQNNGVVDDSQLPKDRFSAERLKGVDSTLKIQPAKLEDSAVYLCASSSLLTGSRGYTFGSGTRLTVV.

The chain employs TRBV28 and TRBJ1-5; 9 nucleotides match TRBD1. CDR3 length: 13 residues. V lost 11 bases, J lost 3 bases, and 5 bases stayed unmatched. Germline CDR1 reads MDHEN; CDR2 reads SYDVKM. Here the CDR3 reads CACGTGNNQPQHF. CDR3 DNA: TGTGCCTGTGGGACAGGGAACAATCAGCCCCAGCATTTT. The full variable domain, its missing parts supplied by reference TRBV28 and TRBJ1-5, is DVKVTQSSRYLVKRTGEKVFLECVQDMDHENMFWYRQDPGLGLRLIYFSYDVKMKEKGDIPEGYSVSREKKERFSLILESASTNQTSMYLCACGTGNNQPQHFGDGTRLSIL.

The chain employs TRBV19 and TRBJ2-5; D not certain. This CDR3 has 14 residues. CDR1 and CDR2 from the germline V gene are LNHDA and SQIVND (reference sequence). V dropped 4 bases and J dropped 5 bases, with 14 bases sitting between them. CDR3: CASSTDTFGETQYF. CDR3 bases: TGTGCCAGTAGTACCGACACGTTCGGCGAGACCCAGTACTTC.

This clone qualifies as hyperexpanded. V is TRBV7-9 and J is TRBJ2-7; a weak D match, TRBD2 (6 bases). V lost 5 bases to trimming and J lost 3 bases, with 14 bases between them. The CDR3 covers 14 residues. The germline V gene encodes CDR1 SEHNR and CDR2 FQNEAQ (reference sequence). The DNA for the CDR3 is TGTGCCAGCAGCCCTCCTTCCGGGAGCTACGAGCAGTACTTC. It encodes CASSPPSGSYEQYF.

This clone occurred a few times. The chain joins TRBV11-3 to TRBJ2-2; no clear D. Looked up from germline, CDR1 is SGHNT and CDR2 is YENEEA. The CDR3 contains 12 residues. V was cut by 6 bases and J by 2 bases, with 4 bases left in between. In nucleotides, the CDR3 is TGTGCCAGCAGTCGTAACACCGGGGAGCTGTTTTTT. Translated, it gives CASSRNTGELFF. Filled out from reference TRBV11-3 and TRBJ2-2, the complete variable domain reads EAGVVQSPRYKIIEKKQPVAFWCNPISGHNTLYWYLQNLGQGPELLIRYENEEAVDDSQLPKDRFSAERLKGVDSTLKIQPAELGDSAVYLCASSRNTGELFFGEGSRLTVL.

The chain employs TRBV6-5 and TRBJ2-7; 9 bases line up with TRBD2. The CDR3 consists of 13 residues. J was trimmed by 4 bases and V by 7 bases; bases with no gene match: 5. Germline V gives CDR1 MNHEY, CDR2 SVGAGI. DNA of the CDR3: TGTGCCAGCACTAGCGGGGAGCCGTACGAGCAGTACTTC. This encodes CASTSGEPYEQYF.

The chain couples TRBV30 to TRBJ2-3; 10 nucleotides line up with TRBD2. The CDR3 length is 18 residues. Losses at the gene ends were 3 bases for V and 6 bases for J; bases not matched to a gene: 18. Germline V gives CDR1 GTSNPN, CDR2 SVGIG (reference sequence). In DNA, the CDR3 is TGTGCCTGGAGCCGAAGGGGCGGGCTAGCGGGGGACCGGGATACGCAGTATTTT. It is translated as CAWSRRGGLAGDRDTQYF.

The chain joins TRBV5-1 to TRBJ2-2, with 12 bases lining up with TRBD2. The CDR3 has 16 residues. After removal of 10 bases from V and 4 bases from J, the junction contained 11 bases not matched to a gene. CDR1 is SGHRS and CDR2 is YFSETQ in the germline V gene. CDR3 loop: CASSSGGAPVTGELFF. In DNA form, the CDR3 reads TGCGCCTCCTCTAGCGGGGGGGCCCCGGTCACCGGGGAGCTGTTTTTT.

The V gene is TRBV7-9, the J gene TRBJ1-2; D is perhaps TRBD1 (6 bases). Per the germline V gene, CDR1 is SEHNR and CDR2 is FQNEAQ (reference sequence). V lost 1 base to trimming and J lost 4 bases, with 10 bases between them. This CDR3 comprises 14 residues. The CDR3: CASSLDRAAYGYTF. CDR3 DNA sequence: TGTGCCAGCAGCTTAGACAGGGCGGCCTATGGCTACACCTTC.

This sequence joins TRBV7-9 and TRBJ2-5; D is perhaps TRBD2 (6 bases). This CDR3 has 14 amino acids. CDR1 SEHNR and CDR2 FQNEAQ come from the germline V gene (reference sequence). The V and J ends lost 6 bases and 5 bases respectively, with 16 bases between them. The CDR3 DNA is TGTGCCAGCAGTGAATTCGGGGGTTTGGAGACCCAGTACTTC. The encoded protein is CASSEFGGLETQYF.

The J gene is TRBJ2-1, the V gene TRBV6-5; D is unresolved. The ends were cut back, 6 bases at V and 0 bases at J, with 9 bases in the middle. Germline values: CDR1 MNHEY, CDR2 SVGAGI. The CDR3 extends over 14 amino acids. Here the CDR3 reads CASSGWSSYNEQFF. The CDR3 DNA reads as TGTGCCAGCAGCGGGTGGAGCTCCTACAATGAGCAGTTCTTC.

This chain joins TRBV19 and TRBJ1-2; 8 bases align to TRBD1. Trimming at V came to 9 bases and at J to 6 bases, leaving 12 bases not matched to a gene. The CDR3 contains 14 residues. Germline V gene sequence: CDR1 LNHDA, CDR2 SQIVND (reference sequence). For the CDR3, the DNA is TGTGCCAGCCTTCAGGGGGCAATGACGAATGGCTACACCTTC. Translated: CASLQGAMTNGYTF.

V is TRBV2 and J is TRBJ2-7; 8 bases are shared with TRBD1. The germline V gene encodes CDR1 SNHLY and CDR2 FYNNEI. V was pared by 2 bases and J by 0 bases, with 0 bases of the junction left unmatched. CDR3 length equals 14 residues. CDR3 DNA sequence: TGTGCCAGCAGTGAACAGGGGGCCTCCTACGAGCAGTACTTC. Encoded protein: CASSEQGASYEQYF.

V usage is TRBV10-3 and J usage is TRBJ1-2; possibly TRBD1 for D (5 bases). The ends were cut back, 6 bases at V and 3 bases at J, with 14 bases in the middle. CDR3 length equals 14 residues. Germline V CDR1 and CDR2: ENHRY, SYGVKD. CDR3 nucleotides: TGTGCCATCAGGTCGTCGACAGACTACTATGGCTACACCTTC. Translating it yields CAIRSSTDYYGYTF.

V usage is TRBV3-1 (or the pseudogene TRBV3-2) and J usage is TRBJ2-1, with 7 bases aligning to TRBD1. The ends lost 1 base at V and 7 bases at J; junction bases unmatched: 1. CDR3 length: 13 amino acids. Germline assignment: CDR1 LGHDT and CDR2 YNNKEL (reference sequence). The CDR3: CASSQGGQNEQFF. For the CDR3, the DNA is TGTGCCAGCAGCCAAGGGGGACAGAATGAGCAGTTCTTC.

Note on this clone: The sample contains more than one DNA sequence encoding this CDR3. The V call is TRBV5-1, the J call TRBJ1-3; the match to TRBD1 covers 7 bases. Germline CDR1 reads SGHRS; CDR2 reads YFSETQ. The CDR3 spans 17 residues. With 4 bases clipped from V and 1 base from J, the junction kept 11 bases outside the gene matches. The CDR3, as DNA: TGCGCCAGCAGCCGCCAGCCCGTGACAGGGTCTGGAAACACCATATATTTT. Its translation: CASSRQPVTGSGNTIYF.

V is TRBV3-1 (or the pseudogene TRBV3-2) and J is TRBJ2-1; unclear D gene. CDR1 LGHDT and CDR2 YNNKEL come from the germline V gene (reference sequence). The CDR3 is made up of 15 amino acids. Trimming pared 0 bases from V and 0 bases from J, leaving 6 bases between. The CDR3 here is CASSQDSSSYNEQFF. The CDR3 nucleotides read TGTGCCAGCAGCCAAGATTCGAGCTCCTACAATGAGCAGTTCTTC.

J is TRBJ2-3 and V is TRBV5-1; 7 positions match TRBD2. There are 15 residues in the CDR3. Germline CDR1 SGHRS, CDR2 YFSETQ. J gave up 3 bases and V 0 bases, and 4 bases lay outside the gene matches. The CDR3 DNA is TGCGCCAGCAGCTTGGATGCGGGGGAAACAGATACGCAGTATTTT. Its translation: CASSLDAGETDTQYF.

The chain couples TRBV28 to TRBJ2-7, with 7 bases fitting TRBD1. Losses at the gene ends were 4 bases for V and 2 bases for J; bases not matched to a gene: 8. Germline V gene lookup returns CDR1 MDHEN and CDR2 SYDVKM. This CDR3 has 15 amino acids. The CDR3: CASSSPRTGTYEQYF. DNA for the CDR3: TGTGCCAGCAGTTCCCCCCGGACAGGTACCTACGAGCAGTACTTC.